The 19 T cell receptor beta chains presented below share a single source sample, sequenced in a study of control samples from healthy donors and cancer patients. Some clones are missing from TCRdb's copy, which holds only in-frame ones; the method was immunoSEQ multiplex PCR. The repertoire includes around 30,000 clones, around 83% of them detected once, and about 1.5% sits in the top ten. The sequenced sample consisted of PBMCs. These receptors all come from a woman aged 40 to 50 with lung cancer.

V and J are TRBV5-4 and TRBJ2-3, with TRBD2 identical over 8 bases. This CDR3 region has 15 residues. CDR1 is SGHNT and CDR2 is YYREEE in the germline V gene (reference sequence). After removal of 6 bases from V and 6 bases from J, the junction contained 12 bases not matched to a gene. The CDR3 region is CASTLTGTSDDTQYF. DNA for the CDR3: TGTGCCAGCACCCTAACCGGGACTAGTGACGATACGCAGTATTTT.

The chain's CDR3 is CASSLLGPDTQYF. The CDR3 region has the DNA TGTGCCAGCAGCTTATTAGGTCCCGATACGCAGTATTTT. The rearrangement uses TRBV7-3 and TRBJ2-3; no reliable D call. CDR3 length: 13 amino acids. Trimming left V 2 bases short and J 6 bases short, with 9 bases between. Germline CDR1 reads SGHTA; CDR2 reads FQGTGA.

V gene TRBV24-1 combines with J gene TRBJ2-3; 11 nucleotides align to TRBD2. With V trimmed by 4 bases and J by 2 bases, 10 bases remained unmatched. The V gene's germline CDR1 is KGHDR and CDR2 SFDVKD. The CDR3 spans 18 residues. Here the CDR3 reads CATSERPSGGILTDTQYF. CDR3 DNA: TGTGCCACCAGTGAACGTCCTAGCGGGGGGATTCTCACAGATACGCAGTATTTT.

The CDR3 loop is CASSFGVPSTDTQYF. The DNA of the CDR3 is TGTGCCAGCAGCTTTGGGGTGCCTAGCACAGATACGCAGTATTTT. The chain employs TRBV5-6 and TRBJ2-3, with D unclear. Per the germline V gene, CDR1 is SGHDT and CDR2 is YYEEEE. CDR3 size: 15 residues. Trimming took off 2 bases at V and 0 bases at J, with 10 bases between the two ends. The variable domain in full, completed from reference TRBV5-6 and TRBJ2-3, reads DAGVTQSPTHLIKTRGQQVTLRCSPKSGHDTVSWYQQALGQGPQFIFQYYEEEERQRGNFPDRFSGHQFPNYSSELNVNALLLGDSALYLCASSFGVPSTDTQYFGPGTRLTVL.

The J gene is TRBJ2-1, the V gene TRBV7-2, with 10 nucleotides matching TRBD1. The CDR3 runs 18 residues. Trimming at V came to 5 bases and at J to 7 bases, leaving 17 bases not matched to a gene. Germline V lookup: CDR1 SGHTA, CDR2 FQGNSA. CDR3 DNA sequence: TGTGCCAGCAGCCAAAGACCCCACCGGGACAGGGGTAAGAATGAGCAGTTCTTC. This sequence encodes CASSQRPHRDRGKNEQFF.

The chain has TRBV27 and TRBJ1-2; tentative D call: TRBD1 (5 bases). The V end was cut by 0 bases, the J end by 6 bases, with 14 bases between. The CDR3 totals 15 residues. Germline CDR1 is MNHEY and CDR2 is SMNVEV (reference sequence). The DNA of the CDR3 is TGTGCCAGCAGTTTATCAGGAGGGGTTCTCGATGGCTACACCTTC. Translated, it gives CASSLSGGVLDGYTF.

This clone has just one count. V is TRBV15 and J is TRBJ1-2; D perhaps matches TRBD1 (5 bases). The CDR3 totals 16 residues. Trimming removed 0 bases from V and 2 bases from J, with 13 bases in between. The germline CDR1 and CDR2 sequences are LNHNV and YYDKDF (reference sequence). The CDR3 sequence: CATSRDRARVNYGYTF. The CDR3 DNA follows: TGTGCCACCAGCAGAGATCGCGCCAGGGTCAACTATGGCTACACCTTC. Based on the CDR3 plus reference TRBV15 and TRBJ1-2, the full variable domain is DAMVIQNPRYQVTQFGKPVTLSCSQTLNHNVMYWYQQKSSQAPKLLFHYYDKDFNNEADTPDNFQSRRPNTSFCFLDIRSPGLGDTAMYLCATSRDRARVNYGYTFGSGTRLTVV.

This rearrangement joins TRBV11-2 to TRBJ1-1; D might be TRBD1 (6 bases). The CDR3 consists of 12 residues. Trimming pared 5 bases from V and 6 bases from J, leaving 10 bases between. CDR1 and CDR2 from the germline V gene are SGHAT and FQNNGV. The CDR3 DNA reads as TGTGCCAGCAGCCTAAGGACAGCTGAAGCTTTCTTT. It yields the protein CASSLRTAEAFF.

V gene TRBV6-1 combines with J gene TRBJ2-3, with 10 bases identical to TRBD2. CDR1 is MNHNS and CDR2 is SASEGT in the germline V gene. Unmatched junction bases numbered 2, after V lost 1 base and J lost 4 bases. This CDR3 spans 15 amino acids. The CDR3 region has the DNA TGTGCCAGCAGTGAAGAAGCGGGGGGGCCAGATACGCAGTATTTT. Translation: CASSEEAGGPDTQYF.

J is TRBJ2-6 and V is TRBV25-1, with TRBD1 identical over 7 bases. CDR1 and CDR2 from the germline V gene are MGHDK and SYGVNS. With 5 bases clipped from V and 2 bases from J, the junction kept 9 bases outside the gene matches. The CDR3 length is 17 residues. The CDR3 bases are TGTGCCAGCAGTATTGGACAGGCTGTCGCTGGGGCCAACGTCCTGACTTTC. Translated: CASSIGQAVAGANVLTF.

The V and J genes are TRBV5-4 and TRBJ2-4; tentative D call: TRBD1 (6 bases). Germline V CDR1 and CDR2: SGHNT, YYREEE (reference sequence). The CDR3 extends over 16 amino acids. V lost 1 base and J lost 1, with 12 bases in between. The CDR3, as DNA: TGTGCCAGCAGCTTGTGGGACACGCTGGCCAAAAACATTCAGTACTTC. Protein: CASSLWDTLAKNIQYF.

J is TRBJ2-7 and V is TRBV4-1; TRBD1 might be the D (6 bases). V was pared by 0 bases and J by 3 bases, with 12 bases between. This CDR3 region has 15 residues. CDR1 and CDR2 (germline): MGHRA, YSYEKL. CDR3 nucleotides: TGCGCCAGCAGCCAAGATCGACAGGTCCTCTACGAGCAGTACTTC. Translated: CASSQDRQVLYEQYF.

The chain links TRBV11-3 to TRBJ1-2; no clear D. The CDR3 is made up of 14 amino acids. Germline V CDR1 and CDR2: SGHNT, YENEEA. With 3 bases removed from V and 6 bases from J, the gap between germline ends came to 14 bases. CDR3 nucleotides: TGTGCCAGCAGCTTGGGCTCCCGTTTAGATGGCTACACCTTC. Protein sequence: CASSLGSRLDGYTF.

The chain employs TRBV19 and TRBJ2-2; D possibly corresponds to TRBD2 (5 bases). Germline CDR1 LNHDA, CDR2 SQIVND (reference sequence). With 4 bases removed from V and 5 bases from J, the gap between germline ends came to 5 bases. CDR3 length equals 12 residues. CDR3 DNA sequence: TGTGCCAGTAGTAGGGAGACCGGGGAGCTGTTTTTT. Its protein is CASSRETGELFF.

The CDR3: CASSLFGGNGEKLFF. The CDR3 nucleotides read TGTGCCAGCAGTTTATTCGGGGGTAACGGTGAAAAACTGTTTTTT. The chain recombines TRBV27 with TRBJ1-4, with D perhaps TRBD1 (5 bases). CDR3 length: 15 amino acids. V lost 1 base and J 7 bases, leaving 13 bases between the germline ends. Germline V CDR1 and CDR2: MNHEY, SMNVEV (reference sequence).

The V and J genes are TRBV30 and TRBJ1-4; 9 positions agree with TRBD1. The CDR3 is made up of 12 amino acids. Germline V gene lookup returns CDR1 GTSNPN and CDR2 SVGIG (reference sequence). J was trimmed by 6 bases and V by 7 bases; bases with no gene match: 3. CDR3 sequence (DNA): TGTGCCTCGGGACAGGGAGATGAAAAACTGTTTTTT. Translating gives CASGQGDEKLFF.

This rearrangement joins TRBV6-5 to TRBJ2-3; possibly TRBD2 for D (5 bases). The CDR3 extends over 15 amino acids. Trimming took 6 bases from V and 6 from J, leaving 19 bases between them. Looked up from germline, CDR1 is MNHEY and CDR2 is SVGAGI. The CDR3 sequence is CASSGPGTGSDTQYF. CDR3 bases: TGTGCCAGCAGCGGGCCGGGAACGGGATCGGATACGCAGTATTTT.

The genes are TRBV6-6 and TRBJ2-1, with TRBD1 matching 8 bases. J lost 8 bases, V lost 0 bases, and 3 bases had no gene match. This CDR3 spans 14 amino acids. Germline loops: CDR1 MNHNY, CDR2 SVGAGI (reference sequence). The CDR3 sequence: CASSYSGQVDEQFF. The CDR3 DNA follows: TGTGCCAGCAGTTACTCGGGACAGGTGGATGAGCAGTTCTTC.

The genes are TRBV7-9 and TRBJ2-1, with D unresolved. Trimming removed 5 bases at V and 9 bases at J, with 14 bases between. The CDR3 is 13 residues long. Looked up from germline, CDR1 is SEHNR and CDR2 is FQNEAQ (reference sequence). In nucleotides, the CDR3 is TGTGCCAGCAGCCCGAAGGTCGTAGGTGAGCAGTTCTTC. Amino acids: CASSPKVVGEQFF.